The entry below gives a single T cell receptor (beta chain) sequence along with its context. These data belong to a study of cytomegalovirus exposure and HLA in healthy donors. In the PCR, 60 Vbeta and 13 Jbeta primers were used. Only in-frame clones appear in the TCRdb table, and some are missing; sequencing was by immunoSEQ multiplex PCR. The sample holds about 150,000 clones, around 74% seen once. CDR3 length: 14 amino acids. Germline V CDR1 and CDR2: WNHNN, SYGVQD (reference sequence). V lost 0 bases and J lost 4, with 9 bases in between. The chain employs TRBV10-1 and TRBJ2-5, with D hard to call. The sequence was obtained from a middle-aged man in good health and CMV-seropositive. Sequencing was performed on PBMCs. Here the CDR3 DNA reads TGCGCCAGCAGTGAGTCGGAGCAGAGAGAGACCCAGTACTTC. Protein sequence: CASSESEQRETQYF.